This is a list of T cell receptor beta chains from one sample in a study of CD8+CD57+ T cells in acquired aplastic anemia. TCRdb re-called the reads through MiXCR, storing one row per CDR3 protein. The repertoire includes approximately 190,000 distinct CDR3 sequences, 64% of them detected once, and 46% sits in the top ten. The source material was sorted CD4+, CD8+, or CD8+CD57+ T cells (not recorded which) from PBMCs. The receptors shown here come from a human donor with severe aplastic anemia or a healthy control (not recorded which). The CDR3 runs from the conserved cysteine through the conserved F or W. D genes are given only for firm matches. Clone size is not always given. Where it is, it says once, few, many or a class for expanded clones.

clone_size,v_call,j_call,d_call,cdr3_aa,cdr3_nt
.,TRBV29-1,TRBJ1-5,.,CSVSGGGDQPQHF,TGCAGCGTGAGTGGAGGGGGAGATCAGCCCCAGCATTTT
.,TRBV5-1,TRBJ1-1,.,CASRKGPTKAFF,TGCGCCAGCAGGAAAGGACCGACTAAAGCTTTCTTT
.,TRBV19,TRBJ1-6,.,CASNPGGYYNSPLHF,TGTGCCAGTAACCCCGGGGGCTACTACAATTCACCCCTCCACTTT
few,TRBV5-5,TRBJ2-7,.,CASSWDGTYEQYF,TGTGCCAGCAGCTGGGACGGGACCTACGAGCAGTACTTC
few,TRBV13,TRBJ2-5,.,CASSLRRGNAETQYF,TGTGCCAGCAGCTTGAGACGGGGGAACGCGGAGACCCAGTACTTC
many,TRBV5-1,TRBJ1-2,.,CASSWDKWIDGYTF,TGCGCCAGCAGCTGGGACAAATGGATAGATGGCTACACCTTC
.,TRBV7-9,TRBJ1-2,.,CASSFADTNYGYTF,TGTGCCAGCAGCTTTGCAGACACTAACTATGGCTACACCTTC
.,TRBV10-3,TRBJ1-1,.,CAISENTEAFF,TGTGCCATCAGTGAGAACACTGAAGCTTTCTTT
few,TRBV19,TRBJ2-5,.,CASSPQGGETQYF,TGTGCCAGTAGCCCTCAGGGAGGAGAGACCCAGTACTTC
.,TRBV5-1,TRBJ2-2,TRBD2,CASRLAGELFF,TGCGCCAGCAGACTAGCGGGGGAGCTGTTTTTT
.,TRBV2,TRBJ1-4,.,CASTRTTTNEKLFF,TGTGCCAGCACCAGGACAACAACCAATGAAAAACTGTTTTTT
many,TRBV19,TRBJ2-7,TRBD1,CASTPGQGMGYEQYF,TGTGCCAGTACCCCTGGACAGGGAATGGGGTACGAGCAGTACTTC
many,TRBV2,TRBJ2-3,TRBD1,CASSEGQGASTDTQYF,TGTGCCAGCAGTGAAGGACAGGGGGCTAGCACAGATACGCAGTATTTT
.,TRBV18,TRBJ1-5,TRBD1,CASSLVQGLDNQPQHF,TGTGCCAGCTCACTAGTACAGGGGCTAGACAATCAGCCCCAGCATTTT
.,TRBV2,TRBJ1-1,.,CASSAAPTNTEAFF,TGTGCCAGCAGTGCTGCACCGACGAACACTGAAGCTTTCTTT
once,TRBV7-9,TRBJ2-7,.,CASNLGTGEQYF,TGTGCCAGCAACTTGGGGACGGGAGAGCAGTACTTC
.,TRBV4-2,TRBJ2-7,TRBD2,CASTRTSGTSYEQYF,TGTGCCAGCACTCGGACTAGCGGGACCTCCTACGAGCAGTACTTC
.,TRBV7-2,TRBJ2-7,.,CASSLAENYEQYF,TGTGCCAGCAGCTTAGCGGAGAATTACGAGCAGTACTTC